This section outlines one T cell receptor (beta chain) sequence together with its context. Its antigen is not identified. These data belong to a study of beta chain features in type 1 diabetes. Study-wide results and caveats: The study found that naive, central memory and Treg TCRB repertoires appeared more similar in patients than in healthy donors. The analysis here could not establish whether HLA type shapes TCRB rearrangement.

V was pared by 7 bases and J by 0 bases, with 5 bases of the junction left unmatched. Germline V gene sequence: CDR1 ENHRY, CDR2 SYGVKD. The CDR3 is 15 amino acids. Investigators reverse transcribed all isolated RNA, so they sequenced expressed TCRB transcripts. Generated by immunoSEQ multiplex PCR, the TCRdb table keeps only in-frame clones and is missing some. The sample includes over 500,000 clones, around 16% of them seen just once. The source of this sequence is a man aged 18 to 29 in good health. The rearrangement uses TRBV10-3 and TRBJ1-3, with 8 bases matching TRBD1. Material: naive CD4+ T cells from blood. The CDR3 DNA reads TGTGCCATCACGCTAACAGGGGGCTCTGGAAACACCATATATTTT. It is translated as CAITLTGGSGNTIYF.